Listed below are T cell receptor beta chains from one sample, sequenced in a study of tumor-infiltrating lymphocytes in primary liver carcinoma. TCRdb fed the multiplex PCR reads into MiXCR, producing one record per CDR3 protein. Altogether 300,000 to 350,000 distinct CDR3 sequences are present, roughly two thirds being singletons, with the ten largest covering roughly 6%. The sample comprised peripheral blood. The receptors were sampled from a man in his forties or fifties with primary liver carcinoma and hepatitis B virus infection. Each CDR3 is given with its conserved first and last residue. A D gene is named only where the DNA matches it firmly. Expanded clones are given a class, and other clones once, few, many or no size at all.

clone size	V gene	J gene	D gene	CDR3 protein	CDR3 DNA
NA	TRBV4-2	TRBJ2-6	TRBD2	CASSQVSSGRPHLNSGADVLTF	TGTGCCAGCAGCCAAGTCTCCAGCGGGAGGCCCCACCTTAACTCTGGGGCCGATGTCCTGACTTTC
NA	TRBV12-3/TRBV12-4	TRBJ2-2	TRBD1	CASSFPGTGVLDRELFF	TGTGCCAGCAGTTTTCCCGGGACAGGCGTTCTTGATAGGGAGCTGTTTTTT
NA	TRBV25-1	TRBJ2-3	NA	CASSERDTTDTQYF	TGTGCCAGCAGTGAACGGGACACCACAGATACGCAGTATTTT
NA	TRBV11-2	TRBJ2-5	NA	CASSSTSREIQYF	TGTGCCAGCAGCTCGACTAGTCGGGAGATCCAGTACTTC
NA	TRBV6-1	TRBJ1-5	NA	CASSASTSQSNQPQHF	TGTGCCAGCAGTGCATCCACATCGCAAAGCAATCAGCCCCAGCATTTT
many	TRBV11-2	TRBJ1-6	NA	CASSLDFGGSGSPLHF	TGTGCCAGCAGCTTAGATTTTGGGGGAAGTGGTTCACCCCTCCACTTT
NA	TRBV12-3/TRBV12-4	TRBJ2-7	TRBD2	CVSSLRWGGSYEQYF	TGTGTCAGCAGTTTACGCTGGGGGGGCTCCTACGAGCAGTACTTC
NA	TRBV24-1	TRBJ2-1	NA	CATSDPTRPELFF	TGTGCCACCAGTGACCCCACTAGGCCCGAGCTGTTCTTC
NA	TRBV29-1	TRBJ1-4	NA	CSVGIAPGKLFF	TGCAGCGTGGGGATAGCCCCTGGAAAACTGTTTTTT
NA	TRBV18	TRBJ2-5	TRBD2	CASSSRMGLAGRETQYF	TGTGCCAGCTCGTCACGAATGGGACTAGCGGGACGGGAGACCCAGTACTTC
NA	TRBV24-1	TRBJ2-5	NA	CATSDPLHPRETQCF	TGTGCCACCAGTGATCCTCTACACCCTCGAGAGACCCAGTGCTTC
NA	TRBV11-2	TRBJ2-2	TRBD1	CADGTGGSTRELFF	TGTGCAGATGGGACAGGGGGGAGCACCAGGGAGCTGTTTTTT
NA	TRBV12-3/TRBV12-4	TRBJ1-1	NA	CASSLSFRPRGGTEAFF	TGTGCCAGCAGTTTATCTTTCAGACCTAGAGGGGGAACTGAAGCTTTCTTT
many	TRBV12-3/TRBV12-4	TRBJ2-3	NA	CASSFERADADTQYF	TGTGCCAGCAGTTTCGAGCGAGCAGACGCAGATACGCAGTATTTT
many	TRBV6-2/TRBV6-3	TRBJ2-7	NA	CAYKTVYYEQYF	TGTGCCTACAAGACGGTGTACTACGAGCAGTACTTC
NA	TRBV6-1	TRBJ1-3	NA	CASSIGSPEGITIYF	TGTGCCAGCAGTATCGGGTCCCCGGAAGGAATCACCATATATTTT
NA	TRBV5-5	TRBJ1-1	NA	CASSSGAGVNTEAFF	TGTGCCAGCAGCTCCGGTGCAGGAGTGAACACTGAAGCTTTCTTT
NA	TRBV11-1	TRBJ1-1	TRBD1	CASSLGGTDTEAFF	TGTGCCAGCAGCTTAGGGGGGACAGACACCGAAGCTTTCTTT
NA	TRBV6-5	TRBJ2-7	NA	CAGTNAGSYEQYF	TGTGCCGGCACCAACGCAGGGTCCTACGAGCAGTACTTC
NA	TRBV5-4	TRBJ2-3	TRBD2	CASSLLAGWPGDTQYF	TGTGCCAGCAGCTTGCTAGCGGGATGGCCAGGAGATACGCAGTATTTT
few	TRBV6-4	TRBJ2-3	TRBD2	CASSDGTSGGVDTQYF	TGTGCCAGCAGTGACGGAACTAGCGGGGGCGTAGATACGCAGTATTTT
many	TRBV11-2	TRBJ2-7	TRBD2	CASSARAGGGEQYF	TGTGCCAGCAGCGCGCGGGCGGGAGGCGGTGAGCAGTACTTC
many	TRBV10-3	TRBJ2-5	NA	CAISEQEEETQYF	TGTGCCATCAGTGAGCAGGAGGAGGAGACCCAGTACTTC